The entry below gives a single TCR beta chain sequence along with its context. These data are taken from a study of T cell changes during pregnancy in multiple sclerosis. The V and J ends lost 6 bases and 5 bases, in that order; junction bases with no gene match: 5. CDR1 and CDR2 from the germline V gene are MNHNS and SASEGT. The CDR3 spans 14 residues. Repertoires were generated with immunoSEQ multiplex PCR, while TCRdb's copy carries only in-frame clones and drops some. Of over 30,000 clones in the sample, approximately 92% were seen once. The chain recombines TRBV6-1 with TRBJ2-2; 8 bases fit TRBD1. Sequenced material: PBMCs (not recorded whether the cells were cultured). The receptor comes from a female donor with multiple sclerosis, enrolled in a pregnancy study. CDR3 residues: CASSGQGGTGELFF. In DNA, the CDR3 is TGTGCCAGCAGCGGACAGGGCGGGACCGGGGAGCTGTTTTTT.